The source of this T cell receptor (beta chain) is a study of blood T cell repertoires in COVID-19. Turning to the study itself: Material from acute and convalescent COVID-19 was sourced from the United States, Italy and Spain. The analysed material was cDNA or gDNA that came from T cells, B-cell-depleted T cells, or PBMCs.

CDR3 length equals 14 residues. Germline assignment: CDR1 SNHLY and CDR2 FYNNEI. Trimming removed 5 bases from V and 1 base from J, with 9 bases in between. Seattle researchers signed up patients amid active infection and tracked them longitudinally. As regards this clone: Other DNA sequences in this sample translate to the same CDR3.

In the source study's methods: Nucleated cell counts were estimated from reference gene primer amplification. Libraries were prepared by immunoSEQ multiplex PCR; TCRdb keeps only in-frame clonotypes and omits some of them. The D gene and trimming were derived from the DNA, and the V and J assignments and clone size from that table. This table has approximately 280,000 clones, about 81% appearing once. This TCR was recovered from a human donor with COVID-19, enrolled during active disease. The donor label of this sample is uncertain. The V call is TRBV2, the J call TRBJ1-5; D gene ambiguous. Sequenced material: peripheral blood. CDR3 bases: TGTGCCAGCAGTAGCGATAGCAGCAATCAGCCCCAGCATTTT. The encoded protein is CASSSDSSNQPQHF. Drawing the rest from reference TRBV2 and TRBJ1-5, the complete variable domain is EPEVTQTPSHQVTQMGQEVILRCVPISNHLYFYWYRQILGQKVEFLVSFYNNEISEKSEIFDDQFSVERPDGSNFTLKIRSTKLEDSAMYFCASSSDSSNQPQHFGDGTRLSIL.